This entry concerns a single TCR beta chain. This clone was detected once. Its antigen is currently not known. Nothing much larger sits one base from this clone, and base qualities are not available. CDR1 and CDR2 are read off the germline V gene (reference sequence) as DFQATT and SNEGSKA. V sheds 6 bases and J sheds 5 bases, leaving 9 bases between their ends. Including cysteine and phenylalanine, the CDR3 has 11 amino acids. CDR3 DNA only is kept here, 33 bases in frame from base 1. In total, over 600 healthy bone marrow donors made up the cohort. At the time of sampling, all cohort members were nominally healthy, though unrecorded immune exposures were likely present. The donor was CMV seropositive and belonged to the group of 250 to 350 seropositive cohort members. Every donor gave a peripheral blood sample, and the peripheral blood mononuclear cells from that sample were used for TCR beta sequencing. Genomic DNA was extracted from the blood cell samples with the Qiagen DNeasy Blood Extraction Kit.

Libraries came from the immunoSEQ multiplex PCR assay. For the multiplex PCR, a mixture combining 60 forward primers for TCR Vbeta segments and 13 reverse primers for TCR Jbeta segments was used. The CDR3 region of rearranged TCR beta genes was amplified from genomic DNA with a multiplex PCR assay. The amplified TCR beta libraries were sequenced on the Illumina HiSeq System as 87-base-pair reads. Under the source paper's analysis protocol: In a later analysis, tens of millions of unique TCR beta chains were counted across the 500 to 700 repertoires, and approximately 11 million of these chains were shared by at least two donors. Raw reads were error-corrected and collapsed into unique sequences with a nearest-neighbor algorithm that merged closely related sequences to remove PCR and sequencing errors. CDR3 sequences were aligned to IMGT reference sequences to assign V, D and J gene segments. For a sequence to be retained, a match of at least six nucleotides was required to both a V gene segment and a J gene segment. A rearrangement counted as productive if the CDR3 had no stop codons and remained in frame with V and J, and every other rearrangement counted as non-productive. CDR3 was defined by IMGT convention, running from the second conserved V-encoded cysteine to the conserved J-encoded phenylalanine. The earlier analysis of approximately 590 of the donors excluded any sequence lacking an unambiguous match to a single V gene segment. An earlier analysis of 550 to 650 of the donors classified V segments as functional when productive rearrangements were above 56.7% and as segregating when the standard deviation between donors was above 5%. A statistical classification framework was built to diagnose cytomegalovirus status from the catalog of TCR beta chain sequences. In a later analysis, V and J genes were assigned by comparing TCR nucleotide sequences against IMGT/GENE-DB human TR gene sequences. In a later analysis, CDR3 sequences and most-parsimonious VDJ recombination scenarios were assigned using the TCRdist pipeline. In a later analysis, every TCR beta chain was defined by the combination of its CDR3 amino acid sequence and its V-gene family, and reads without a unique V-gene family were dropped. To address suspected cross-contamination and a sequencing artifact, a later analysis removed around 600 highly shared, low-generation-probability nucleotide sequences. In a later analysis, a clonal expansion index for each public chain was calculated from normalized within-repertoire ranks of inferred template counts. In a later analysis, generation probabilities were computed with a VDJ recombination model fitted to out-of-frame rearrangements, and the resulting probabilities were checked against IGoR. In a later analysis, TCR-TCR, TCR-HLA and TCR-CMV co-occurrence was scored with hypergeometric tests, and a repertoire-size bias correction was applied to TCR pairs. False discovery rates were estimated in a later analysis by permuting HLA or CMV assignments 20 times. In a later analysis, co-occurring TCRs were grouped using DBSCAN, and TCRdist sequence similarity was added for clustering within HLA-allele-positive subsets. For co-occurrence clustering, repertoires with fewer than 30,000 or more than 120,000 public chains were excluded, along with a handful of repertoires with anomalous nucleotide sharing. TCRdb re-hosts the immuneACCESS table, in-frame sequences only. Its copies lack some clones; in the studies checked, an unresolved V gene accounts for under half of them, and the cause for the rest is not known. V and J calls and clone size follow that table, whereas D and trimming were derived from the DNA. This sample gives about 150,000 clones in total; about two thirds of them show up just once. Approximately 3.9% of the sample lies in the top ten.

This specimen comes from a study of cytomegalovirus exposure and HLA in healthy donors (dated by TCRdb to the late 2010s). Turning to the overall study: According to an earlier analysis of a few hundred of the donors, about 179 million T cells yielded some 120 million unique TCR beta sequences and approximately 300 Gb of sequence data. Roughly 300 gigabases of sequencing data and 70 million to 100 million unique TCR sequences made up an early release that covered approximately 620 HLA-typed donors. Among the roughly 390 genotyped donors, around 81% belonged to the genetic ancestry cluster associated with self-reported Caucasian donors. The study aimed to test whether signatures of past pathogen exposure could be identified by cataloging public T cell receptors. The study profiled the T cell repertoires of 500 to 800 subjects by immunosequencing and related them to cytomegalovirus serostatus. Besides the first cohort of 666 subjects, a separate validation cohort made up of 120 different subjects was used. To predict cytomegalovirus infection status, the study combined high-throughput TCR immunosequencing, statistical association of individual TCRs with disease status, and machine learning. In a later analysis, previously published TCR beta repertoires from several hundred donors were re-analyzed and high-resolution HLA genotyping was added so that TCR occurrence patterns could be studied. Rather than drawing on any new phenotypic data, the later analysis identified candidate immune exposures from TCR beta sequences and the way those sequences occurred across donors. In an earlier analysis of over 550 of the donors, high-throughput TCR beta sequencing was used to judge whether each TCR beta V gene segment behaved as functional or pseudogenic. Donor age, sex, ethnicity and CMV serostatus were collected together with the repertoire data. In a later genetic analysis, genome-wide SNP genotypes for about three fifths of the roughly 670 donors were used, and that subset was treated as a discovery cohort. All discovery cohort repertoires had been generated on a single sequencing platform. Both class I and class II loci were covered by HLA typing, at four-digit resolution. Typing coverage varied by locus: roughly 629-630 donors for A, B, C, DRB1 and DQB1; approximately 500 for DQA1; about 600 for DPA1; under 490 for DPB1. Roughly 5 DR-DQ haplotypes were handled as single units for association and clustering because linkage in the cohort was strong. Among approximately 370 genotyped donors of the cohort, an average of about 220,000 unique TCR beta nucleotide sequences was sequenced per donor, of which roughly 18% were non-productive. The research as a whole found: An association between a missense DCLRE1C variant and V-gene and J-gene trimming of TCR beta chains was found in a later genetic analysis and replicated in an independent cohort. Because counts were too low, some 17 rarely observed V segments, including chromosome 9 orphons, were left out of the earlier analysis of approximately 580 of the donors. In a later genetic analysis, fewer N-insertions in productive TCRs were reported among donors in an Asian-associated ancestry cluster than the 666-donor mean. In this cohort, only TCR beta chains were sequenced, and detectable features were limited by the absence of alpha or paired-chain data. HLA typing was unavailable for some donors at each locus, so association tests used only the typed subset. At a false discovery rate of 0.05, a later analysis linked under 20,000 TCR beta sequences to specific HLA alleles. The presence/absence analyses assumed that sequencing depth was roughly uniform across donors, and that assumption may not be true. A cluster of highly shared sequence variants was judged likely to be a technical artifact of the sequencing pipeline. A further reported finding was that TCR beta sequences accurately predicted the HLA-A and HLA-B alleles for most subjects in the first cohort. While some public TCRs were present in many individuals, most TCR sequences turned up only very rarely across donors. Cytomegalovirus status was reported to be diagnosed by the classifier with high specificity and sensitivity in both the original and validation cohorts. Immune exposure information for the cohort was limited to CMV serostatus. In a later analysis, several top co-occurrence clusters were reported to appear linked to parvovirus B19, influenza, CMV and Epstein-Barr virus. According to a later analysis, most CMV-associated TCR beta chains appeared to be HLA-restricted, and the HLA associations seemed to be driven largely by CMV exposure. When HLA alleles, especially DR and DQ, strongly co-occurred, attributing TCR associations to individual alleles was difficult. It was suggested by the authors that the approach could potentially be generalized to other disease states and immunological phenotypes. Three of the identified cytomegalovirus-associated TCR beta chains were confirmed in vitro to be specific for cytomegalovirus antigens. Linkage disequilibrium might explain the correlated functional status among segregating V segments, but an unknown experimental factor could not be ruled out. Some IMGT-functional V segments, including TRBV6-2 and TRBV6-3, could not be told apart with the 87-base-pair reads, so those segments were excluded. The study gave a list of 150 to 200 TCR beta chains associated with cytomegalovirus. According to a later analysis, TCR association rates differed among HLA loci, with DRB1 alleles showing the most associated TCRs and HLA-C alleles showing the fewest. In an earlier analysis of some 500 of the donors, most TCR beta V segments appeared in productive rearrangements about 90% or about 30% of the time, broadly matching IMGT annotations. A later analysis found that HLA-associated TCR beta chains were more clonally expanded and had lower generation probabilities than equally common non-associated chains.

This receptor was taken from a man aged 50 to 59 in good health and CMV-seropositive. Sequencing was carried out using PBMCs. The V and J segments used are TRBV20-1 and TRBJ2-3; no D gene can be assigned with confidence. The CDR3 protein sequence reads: CSAPTRDTQYF. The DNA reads TGCAGTGCCCCTACCCGAGATACGCAGTATTTT.